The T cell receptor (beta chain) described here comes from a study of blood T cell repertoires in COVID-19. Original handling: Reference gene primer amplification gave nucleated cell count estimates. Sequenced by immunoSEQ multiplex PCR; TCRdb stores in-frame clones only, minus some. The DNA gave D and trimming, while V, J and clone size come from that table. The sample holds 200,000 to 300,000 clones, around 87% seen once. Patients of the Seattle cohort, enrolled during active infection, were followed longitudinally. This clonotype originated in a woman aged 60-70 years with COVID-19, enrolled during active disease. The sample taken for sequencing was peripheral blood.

This CDR3 reads CASSKGQGYEQYF. CDR3 in DNA: TGTGCCAGCAGCAAGGGACAGGGGTACGAGCAGTACTTC. The V and J genes are TRBV12-3 or TRBV12-4 and TRBJ2-7, with 10 bases fitting TRBD1. After removal of 6 bases from V and 4 bases from J, the junction contained 3 bases not matched to a gene. CDR3 size: 13 residues.